The clone carrying this TCR beta chain is a singleton in its sample. Its antigen is still unknown. Data came from immunoSEQ multiplex PCR; TCRdb stores just in-frame clones and leaves some out. The sample includes roughly 120,000 clones, about 90% of them seen just once. These data originate in a study of T cell responses to AZD1222 COVID-19 vaccine. Study-level results: Clonal diversity was possibly underestimated, and white British individuals and females predominated among donors. The breadth and depth of Spike-specific TCRs increased once two AZD1222 doses had been given. Vaccine-associated CD4 TCRs ranged over spike, dominating at 160-218 and 743-854.

This TCR was sampled from an adult in good health. The starting material was peripheral blood, obtained on day 0 of AZD1222 vaccination.

The CDR3 protein is CASAETGGNYGYTF. The CDR3 DNA sequence: TGTGCCAGCGCCGAAACAGGGGGCAACTATGGCTACACCTTC. The rearrangement uses TRBV3-1 (or the pseudogene TRBV3-2) and TRBJ1-2; TRBD1 matches at 9 bases. Losses at the gene ends were 8 bases for V and 2 bases for J; bases not matched to a gene: 6. The CDR3 totals 14 residues. Germline values: CDR1 LGHDT, CDR2 YNNKEL (reference sequence).